The rows below give T cell receptor beta chains drawn from one sample of a study of memory CD4+ T cells and cytomegalovirus serostatus. Produced via immunoSEQ multiplex PCR; TCRdb's table is partial and in-frame only. The repertoire has 55,000 to 75,000 clones, 75% to 85% of them found once; the top ten carry around 0.9%. Material: memory CD4+ T cells from blood. Receptors were obtained from an adult in good health and CMV-seronegative. CDR3s include the opening cysteine and the closing phenylalanine or tryptophan. The D gene is left open where the match is weak. Clone sizes are given selectively: once, few, many, or a class where the clone is expanded.

D,V,J,size,DNA,CDR3
NA,TRBV7-9,TRBJ2-7,once,TGTGCCAGCAGCTTAGGAACGGCGGCAGGGGACGAGCAGTACTTC,CASSLGTAAGDEQYF
TRBD1,TRBV18,TRBJ1-1,NA,TGTGCCAGCTCACCGGGACAGGGGGCCCGCGGAGTAAACACTGAAGCTTTCTTT,CASSPGQGARGVNTEAFF
TRBD1,TRBV5-5,TRBJ2-7,once,TGTGCCAGCAGCTTGGGACAGGGGGACACCTACGAGCAGTACTTC,CASSLGQGDTYEQYF
NA,TRBV2,TRBJ2-2,NA,TGTGCCAGCAGGGGGGCAATAAACACCGGGGAGCTGTTTTTT,CASRGAINTGELFF
NA,TRBV5-1,TRBJ2-7,NA,TGCGCCAGCAGCTTGGTTAGGGATCCCCACGAGCAGTACTTC,CASSLVRDPHEQYF
TRBD2,TRBV15,TRBJ2-3,NA,TGTGCCACCAGGTTAGGGGGACTAGACACAGATACGCAGTATTTT,CATRLGGLDTDTQYF
TRBD2,TRBV5-1,TRBJ2-3,once,TGCGCCACCGCGGGAGGCCTCACAGATACGCAGTATTTT,CATAGGLTDTQYF
NA,TRBV30,TRBJ2-7,once,TGTGCCTGGAGCGACTTACAATGGGGACGGGGCCACTACGAGCAGTACTTC,CAWSDLQWGRGHYEQYF
NA,TRBV4-1,TRBJ1-3,medium-sized,TGCGCCAGCAGCCAAGGCGCAGGGAAGGGAAACACCATATATTTT,CASSQGAGKGNTIYF
TRBD2,TRBV2,TRBJ2-3,NA,TGTGCCAGCACCCGGGGGGGCGGCACAGATACGCAGTATTTT,CASTRGGGTDTQYF
TRBD2,TRBV4-2,TRBJ2-7,few,TGTGCCAGCAGCCAGGGGGACGGGACTAGCGGGCTATCCTACGAGCAGTACTTC,CASSQGDGTSGLSYEQYF
NA,TRBV19,TRBJ2-7,NA,TGTGCCAGTAGTACTGGGGACCACTACGAGCAGTACTTC,CASSTGDHYEQYF
NA,TRBV6-1,TRBJ2-1,NA,TGTGCCAGCGTTCGGGGGGCGGCCATCAATGAGCAGTTCTTC,CASVRGAAINEQFF
NA,TRBV30,TRBJ2-3,NA,TGTGCCTGGAGGAGGGGCCCCACAGATACGCAGTATTTT,CAWRRGPTDTQYF
TRBD1,TRBV28,TRBJ2-1,NA,TGTGCCAGCAGTTTCGGGACAGTTTCCCAGTTGAGGTACAATGAGCAGTTCTTC,CASSFGTVSQLRYNEQFF
NA,TRBV5-6,TRBJ2-7,once,TGTGCCAGCAGCTTCGGGGGCCGGAACTACGAGCAGTACTTC,CASSFGGRNYEQYF
TRBD1,TRBV29-1,TRBJ2-5,NA,TGCAGCGTTGAGGTACTACAGGGGGGCGAGACCCAGTACTTC,CSVEVLQGGETQYF
NA,TRBV7-9,TRBJ2-1,once,TGTGCCAGCAGCTTCGGGGACGGTAGTGGAGAGCAGTTCTTC,CASSFGDGSGEQFF
TRBD1,TRBV4-1,TRBJ2-2,NA,TGCGCCAGCACCCCCGGGACAGGGTCCGTCGGGGAGCTGTTTTTT,CASTPGTGSVGELFF
NA,TRBV5-1,TRBJ2-5,NA,TGCGCCAGCTCGGGGGTATGGGAGACCCAGTACTTC,CASSGVWETQYF
NA,TRBV19,TRBJ1-5,NA,TGTGCCAGTAGTATAGAGGCAGTTTATAGCAATCAGCCCCAGCATTTT,CASSIEAVYSNQPQHF
TRBD2,TRBV7-9,TRBJ2-5,NA,TGTGCCAGCAGCCTGGGACTAGCGTACCAAGAGACCCAGTACTTC,CASSLGLAYQETQYF
TRBD2,TRBV12-5,TRBJ2-3,NA,TGTGCTAGTGGTTTGGGGACTAGCGGGGGGGTTGCAGATACGCAGTATTTT,CASGLGTSGGVADTQYF
NA,TRBV19,TRBJ2-2,NA,TGTGCCAGTAGATGGGGGCCCCCGAACACCGGGGAGCTGTTTTTT,CASRWGPPNTGELFF
NA,TRBV6-1,TRBJ2-2,NA,TGTGCCAGCATCGCCGAGAGGAACACCGGGGAGCTGTTTTTT,CASIAERNTGELFF
TRBD1,TRBV2,TRBJ1-1,NA,TGTGCCAGCAATCCGGGACAGGGGGCGCGGGCGGCTTTCTTT,CASNPGQGARAAFF
TRBD1,TRBV10-2,TRBJ1-1,NA,TGCGCCAGCGCCAGGGGGTTGAACACTGAAGCTTTCTTT,CASARGLNTEAFF
NA,TRBV28,TRBJ2-7,NA,TGTGCCAGCAGTCCCCCCTTCAGCTACGAGCAGTACTTC,CASSPPFSYEQYF
NA,TRBV7-3,TRBJ2-7,NA,TGTGCCAGCAGCACGACAGGATCCTACGAGCAGTACTTC,CASSTTGSYEQYF
NA,TRBV7-8,TRBJ2-2,few,TGTGCCAGCAGCTTAATCAGGGCTGGAGGGGAGCTGTTTTTT,CASSLIRAGGELFF
TRBD2,TRBV11-2,TRBJ2-3,NA,TGTGCCAGCAGCTTCCTAGCGGGGGGATCCACAGATACGCAGTATTTT,CASSFLAGGSTDTQYF
NA,TRBV2,TRBJ2-7,NA,TGTGCCAGCAGGTCAGAGGCTTGGGGCGAGCAGTACTTC,CASRSEAWGEQYF
NA,TRBV7-9,TRBJ1-2,NA,TGTGCCAGCAGCCTAGGGCGCCTATGGGGCTACACCTTC,CASSLGRLWGYTF
TRBD1,TRBV5-1,TRBJ1-5,NA,TGCGCCAGCAGCCGACAGGGTATAGGCGACAATCAGCCCCAGCATTTT,CASSRQGIGDNQPQHF
TRBD1,TRBV5-1,TRBJ2-2,NA,TGCGCCAGCAGCTTAAGGACAGGGAACACCGGGGAGCTGTTTTTT,CASSLRTGNTGELFF
NA,TRBV21-1,TRBJ1-1,NA,TGTGCCAGCAGCAAAAGGTGGAAGGGAGGGACTGAAGCTTTCTTT,CASSKRWKGGTEAFF
NA,TRBV7-9,TRBJ1-1,NA,TGTGCCAGCAGCTTATCGGGGGACACTGAAGCTTTCTTT,CASSLSGDTEAFF
NA,TRBV5-1,TRBJ1-4,NA,TGCGCCAGCAGCTTGGGAGAGGGCGAAAAACTGTTTTTT,CASSLGEGEKLFF
NA,TRBV5-1,TRBJ2-7,NA,TGCGCCAGCAGCTTGATGCCTAGGAACGAGCAGTACTTC,CASSLMPRNEQYF
NA,TRBV2,TRBJ2-3,NA,TGTGCCACCTCGGGGGATAGCACAGATACGCAGTATTTT,CATSGDSTDTQYF
NA,TRBV28,TRBJ2-3,NA,TGTGCCAGCAGTTTGGGCGGGACGGGCACAGATACGCAGTATTTT,CASSLGGTGTDTQYF
NA,TRBV7-9,TRBJ1-4,NA,TGTGCCAGCAGAGCGGACCGGGACGGTTATGAAAAACTGTTTTTT,CASRADRDGYEKLFF
NA,TRBV28,TRBJ2-1,NA,TGTGCCAGCAGTTTTTTGGGTAGTGAGCAGTTCTTC,CASSFLGSEQFF
NA,TRBV30,TRBJ1-1,NA,TGTGCCTGGAACGACCCTACTCTGGGTGAAGCTTTCTTT,CAWNDPTLGEAFF
NA,TRBV27,TRBJ2-7,once,TGTGCCAGCAGCGAAGTCCTTAGCTCCTACGAGCAGTACTTC,CASSEVLSSYEQYF
TRBD1,TRBV25-1,TRBJ2-6,NA,TGTGCCAGCAGTGGAGGGGACAGGAAAGAGCGCGGGGCCAACGTCCTGACTTTC,CASSGGDRKERGANVLTF
NA,TRBV6-6,TRBJ1-5,NA,TGTGCCAGCAGTGTCCAGAGCCCTCAGCCCCAGCATTTT,CASSVQSPQPQHF
NA,TRBV28,TRBJ2-2,NA,TGTGCCAGCAGTTTGGGTCCTTACACCGGGGAGCTGTTTTTT,CASSLGPYTGELFF
TRBD2,TRBV25-1,TRBJ2-7,NA,TGTGCCAGCAGTGAGGCGGGAGCTGTCTACGAGCAGTACTTC,CASSEAGAVYEQYF
NA,TRBV7-3,TRBJ2-2,once,TGTGCCAGCAGCCCCACCCCGGGACAAGGACGCACCGGGGAGCTGTTTTTT,CASSPTPGQGRTGELFF
NA,TRBV7-2,TRBJ2-7,NA,TGTGCCAGCAGCAGGGGGACTGGCTCCTACGAGCAGTACTTC,CASSRGTGSYEQYF
TRBD1,TRBV7-9,TRBJ2-4,NA,TGTGCCAGCAGTGCCCGGGACAGAAAAAACATTCAGTACTTC,CASSARDRKNIQYF
TRBD2,TRBV19,TRBJ2-3,medium-sized,TGTGCCAGTAGTATAGGCCTAGCGGGACATTCAGATACGCAGTATTTT,CASSIGLAGHSDTQYF
NA,TRBV9,TRBJ1-1,NA,TGTGCCAGCAGCGTAGAAGCACTACCAGGGACTGAAGCTTTCTTT,CASSVEALPGTEAFF